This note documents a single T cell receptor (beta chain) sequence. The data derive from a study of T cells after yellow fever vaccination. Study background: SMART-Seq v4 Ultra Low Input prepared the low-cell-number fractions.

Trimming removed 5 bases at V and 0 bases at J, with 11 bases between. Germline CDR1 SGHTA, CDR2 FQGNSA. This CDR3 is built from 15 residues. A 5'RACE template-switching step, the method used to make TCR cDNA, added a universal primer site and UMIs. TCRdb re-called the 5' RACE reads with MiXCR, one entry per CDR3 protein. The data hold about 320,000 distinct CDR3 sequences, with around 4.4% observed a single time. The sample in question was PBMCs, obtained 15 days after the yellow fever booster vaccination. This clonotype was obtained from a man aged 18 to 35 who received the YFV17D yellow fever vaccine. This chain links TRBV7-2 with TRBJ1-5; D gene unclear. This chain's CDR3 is CASSLRTYSNQPQHF. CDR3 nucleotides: TGTGCCAGCAGCCTCCGGACGTATAGCAATCAGCCCCAGCATTTT. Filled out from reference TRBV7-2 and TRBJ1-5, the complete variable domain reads GAGVSQSPSNKVTEKGKDVELRCDPISGHTALYWYRQSLGQGLEFLIYFQGNSAPDKSGLPSDRFSAERTGGSVSTLTIQRTQQEDSAVYLCASSLRTYSNQPQHFGDGTRLSIL.